Following are 12 T cell receptor beta chains from one sample sequenced in a study of technical replicates of blood from a handful of donors. TCRdb keeps only in-frame clones here, not all; method: immunoSEQ multiplex PCR. The profile shows roughly 80,000 clones, 90% to 95% of them singletons. The sample comprised T cells isolated from PBMCs. These receptors were collected from a human donor in good health.

The chain uses TRBV5-1 and TRBJ2-5, with TRBD2 matching 8 bases. The V gene end was trimmed by 2 bases and the J gene end by 5 bases; junction bases not matched to a gene: 11. Germline loops: CDR1 SGHRS, CDR2 YFSETQ. The length of the CDR3 is 16 residues. The CDR3 sequence: CASSFGLAGEGETQYF. Written as DNA, the CDR3 is TGCGCCAGCAGCTTTGGACTAGCCGGAGAAGGGGAGACCCAGTACTTC.

This CDR3 is CASSLDRASTDTQYF. The DNA of the CDR3 is TGTGCCAGCTCACTTGACAGAGCTAGCACAGATACGCAGTATTTT. V gene TRBV18 combines with J gene TRBJ2-3, with D tentatively TRBD1 (5 bases). This CDR3 spans 15 amino acids. In germline, CDR1 is KGHSH, CDR2 LQKENI. V lost 4 bases to trimming and J lost 0 bases, with 11 bases between them.

The chain employs TRBV28 and TRBJ2-2; TRBD1 matches 7 bases. The CDR3 is 15 residues long. Germline loops: CDR1 MDHEN, CDR2 SYDVKM. V lost 5 bases, J lost 1 base, and 4 bases stayed unmatched. The CDR3 region is CASSPGTVNTGELFF. Here the CDR3 DNA reads TGTGCCAGCAGTCCCGGGACAGTGAACACCGGGGAGCTGTTTTTT.

V and J are TRBV21-1 and TRBJ2-2; the table's D call TRBD1 went unverified against the DNA. TRBV21-1 is classified as a pseudogene. CDR3 length: 15 residues. The CDR3 DNA reads TGTGCCAGCAGCAAAGGACAGATAAACACCGGGGAGCTGTTTTTT. Amino acid sequence: CASSKGQINTGELFF.

The rearrangement uses TRBV5-1 and TRBJ2-7, with 11 nucleotides matching TRBD2. From germline, CDR1 is SGHRS and CDR2 YFSETQ. V gave up 4 bases and J gave up 2 bases; unmatched junction bases: 11. This CDR3 is built from 17 residues. The CDR3 loop reads CASSQYPETSGTYEQYF. The CDR3 DNA reads TGCGCCAGCAGCCAATACCCCGAGACTAGCGGGACCTACGAGCAGTACTTC.

The genes are TRBV28 and TRBJ2-7; weak D call: TRBD1 (6 bases). The V end was cut by 2 bases, the J end by 0 bases, with 11 bases between. In germline, CDR1 is MDHEN, CDR2 SYDVKM. The length of the CDR3 is 15 residues. As DNA, the CDR3 is TGTGCCAGCAGTTTACCTCAGGGGAGCTCCTACGAGCAGTACTTC. Translated: CASSLPQGSSYEQYF.

This chain connects TRBV29-1 to TRBJ2-7; TRBD1 is a possible D gene (5 bases). V lost 6 bases, J lost 4 bases, and 16 bases lay in between. The CDR3 runs to 13 residues. Germline V gene lookup returns CDR1 SQVTM and CDR2 ANQGSEA. The CDR3 protein is CSVRRASSYEQYF. The CDR3 nucleotides are TGCAGCGTCCGCAGGGCGTCTTCGTACGAGCAGTACTTC.

This rearrangement joins TRBV7-2 to TRBJ1-1; D uncertain. CDR3 length: 13 residues. Trimming shortened V by 3 bases and J by 5 bases, and 10 bases separated the two germline ends. Per germline, CDR1 SGHTA and CDR2 FQGNSA. This chain's CDR3 is CASSFGVGTEAFF. CDR3 DNA: TGTGCCAGCAGCTTCGGGGTAGGAACTGAAGCTTTCTTT.

V and J are TRBV4-1 and TRBJ2-7; D is perhaps TRBD2 (5 bases). The CDR3 has 13 residues. Trimming stripped 5 bases from V and 1 base from J, with 9 bases between. Germline CDR1 is MGHRA and CDR2 is YSYEKL. The CDR3 loop reads CASSAGISYEQYF. CDR3 nucleotides: TGCGCCAGCAGCGCCGGGATTTCCTACGAGCAGTACTTC.

V and J are TRBV29-1 and TRBJ2-2; D not certain. Per the germline V gene, CDR1 is SQVTM and CDR2 is ANQGSEA. V was pared by 4 bases and J by 6 bases, with 6 bases between. The CDR3 is 11 residues long. CDR3 in amino acids: CSVAGAGELFF. DNA of the CDR3: TGCAGCGTTGCCGGTGCCGGGGAGCTGTTTTTT.

The chain employs TRBV4-1 and TRBJ1-3, with D perhaps matching TRBD1 (6 bases). Deletions cut 4 bases from V and 2 bases from J, with 9 bases between. CDR3 length: 14 residues. The germline V gene encodes CDR1 MGHRA and CDR2 YSYEKL. The CDR3 region has the DNA TGCGCCAGCAGCCTCAACAGGGCTGGAAACACCATATATTTT. It translates to CASSLNRAGNTIYF.

This chain uses TRBV7-9 with TRBJ2-3, with 7 bases matching TRBD2. Germline V gene sequence: CDR1 SEHNR, CDR2 FQNEAQ (reference sequence). The CDR3 covers 17 residues. V was clipped by 4 bases and J by 5 bases; unmatched bases: 15. The CDR3 nucleotides are TGTGCCAGCAGCTCCTCAAGCGGGGTCGTATTTGGAGATACGCAGTATTTT. Protein: CASSSSSGVVFGDTQYF.